The 32 T cell receptor beta chains below all came from one sample that was sequenced in a study of PD-L1 blockade in urothelial cancer. Only in-frame clones appear in the TCRdb table, and some are missing; sequencing was by immunoSEQ multiplex PCR. The data hold some 20,000 clones, with around 88% observed a single time. The specimen comprised PBMCs, sampled around atezolizumab (anti-PD-L1) treatment. Receptors originate from a middle-aged man with urothelial cancer.

The rearrangement links TRBV7-2 to TRBJ1-5; no definite D call. CDR3 length equals 12 residues. Germline V gene sequence: CDR1 SGHTA, CDR2 FQGNSA. The V end was cut by 4 bases, the J end by 4 bases, with 5 bases between. CDR3 region: CASSSFNQPQHF. The CDR3 coding sequence is TGTGCCAGCAGCTCTTTTAATCAGCCCCAGCATTTT.

The rearrangement joins TRBV29-1 to TRBJ1-2; D gene ambiguous. Germline assignment: CDR1 SQVTM and CDR2 ANQGSEA. The V gene lost 5 bases and the J gene lost 5 bases, with 21 bases spanning the gap. The CDR3 contains 15 residues. The CDR3 DNA reads TGCAGCGTTCCATCCCTCTCACTACGAGGGTATGGCTACACCTTC. Amino acid sequence: CSVPSLSLRGYGYTF.

The chain carries TRBV27 and TRBJ2-3, with no clear D. V lost 3 bases and J 3 bases, leaving 13 bases between the germline ends. This CDR3 region has 15 residues. Looked up from germline, CDR1 is MNHEY and CDR2 is SMNVEV (reference sequence). This CDR3 reads CASSFYGWRTDTQYF. The CDR3 coding sequence is TGTGCCAGCAGTTTCTACGGGTGGCGGACAGATACGCAGTATTTT.

The V and J genes are TRBV5-6 and TRBJ2-1; 7 positions match TRBD2. CDR1 SGHDT and CDR2 YYEEEE come from the germline V gene. This CDR3 has 16 residues. V was pared by 6 bases and J by 3 bases, with 12 bases of the junction left unmatched. The CDR3 DNA reads as TGTGCCAGCACCCCGGTGGTAGCGGGTAGCTACAATGAGCAGTTCTTC. The encoded protein is CASTPVVAGSYNEQFF. Complete variable domain (other parts from reference TRBV5-6 and TRBJ2-1): DAGVTQSPTHLIKTRGQQVTLRCSPKSGHDTVSWYQQALGQGPQFIFQYYEEEERQRGNFPDRFSGHQFPNYSSELNVNALLLGDSALYLCASTPVVAGSYNEQFFGPGTRLTVL.

This chain links TRBV25-1 with TRBJ2-3; D is unresolved. V dropped 1 base and J dropped 7 bases, with 9 bases sitting between them. From germline, CDR1 is MGHDK and CDR2 SYGVNS. The CDR3 is 13 amino acids. The CDR3 bases are TGTGCCAGCAGTGAATTTGTTGCGAATACGCAGTATTTT. Its translation: CASSEFVANTQYF.

This clone came up a few times. This chain uses TRBV4-1 with TRBJ1-2; 8 bases line up with TRBD1. After removal of 4 bases from V and 8 bases from J, the junction contained 15 bases not matched to a gene. CDR3 length: 16 amino acids. Looked up from germline, CDR1 is MGHRA and CDR2 is YSYEKL. The CDR3 protein is CASSPDRVTFLRGYTF. The CDR3 DNA sequence: TGCGCCAGCAGCCCGGACAGGGTGACGTTTTTGAGAGGCTACACCTTC.

The chain is built from TRBV27 and TRBJ2-5, with TRBD2 identical over 15 bases. J lost 5 bases, V lost 3 bases, and 4 bases had no gene match. This CDR3 is built from 16 residues. CDR1 MNHEY and CDR2 SMNVEV come from the germline V gene (reference sequence). The CDR3 coding sequence is TGTGCCAGCAGTTTGGGGACTAGCGGGAGGTTGGAGACCCAGTACTTC. Protein: CASSLGTSGRLETQYF.

This chain connects TRBV14 to TRBJ2-3, with 7 positions matching TRBD2. Unmatched junction bases numbered 17, after V lost 0 bases and J lost 8 bases. Per the germline V gene, CDR1 is SGHDN and CDR2 is FVKESK. CDR3 size: 18 residues. Written as DNA, the CDR3 is TGTGCCAGCAGCCAAGAATCGGGACTGGCGGGAGTTGGGGGTACGCAGTATTTT. It yields the protein CASSQESGLAGVGGTQYF.

DNA for the CDR3: TGTGCCAGCAGCACCAGGGGGCGAAATCAGCCCCAGCATTTT. This encodes CASSTRGRNQPQHF. The gene calls are TRBV7-8 and TRBJ1-5; TRBD1 agrees at 8 bases. Looked up from germline, CDR1 is SGHVS and CDR2 is FQNEAQ. With 5 bases clipped from V and 4 bases from J, the junction kept 4 bases outside the gene matches. This CDR3 contains 14 residues.

The chain recombines TRBV14 with TRBJ2-7; tentatively, D is TRBD1 (6 bases). The CDR3 covers 15 residues. Germline V gene lookup returns CDR1 SGHDN and CDR2 FVKESK. The V end lost 5 bases, the J end lost 7 bases, and 21 bases lay between the germline ends. CDR3 protein: CASSARSGPRGEQYF. CDR3 coding DNA: TGTGCCAGCAGCGCACGATCCGGGCCTAGGGGGGAGCAGTACTTC.

V usage is TRBV6-1 and J usage is TRBJ2-7; 7 positions match TRBD1. Trimming removed 5 bases from V and 5 bases from J; junction bases left unmatched: 6. CDR3 length: 13 residues. Germline V gene lookup returns CDR1 MNHNS and CDR2 SASEGT. The CDR3: CASSRDRGDEQYF. CDR3 nucleotide sequence: TGTGCCAGCAGTCGGGACAGAGGGGACGAGCAGTACTTC.

The sample holds one count of this clone. V and J are TRBV28 and TRBJ1-2; D is undetermined. V dropped 8 bases and J dropped 2 bases, with 12 bases sitting between them. From germline, CDR1 is MDHEN and CDR2 SYDVKM. This CDR3 is 13 amino acids long. CDR3 DNA sequence: TGTGCCAGCGTTCGGGAGACCAACTATGGCTACACCTTC. Its protein product is CASVRETNYGYTF.

The chain's CDR3 is CASSLGQGGTTEAFF. CDR3 in DNA: TGTGCCAGCAGCCTGGGACAGGGTGGGACCACTGAAGCTTTCTTT. The J gene is TRBJ1-1, the V gene TRBV7-6; 9 bases match TRBD1. Germline CDR1 SGHVS, CDR2 FNYEAQ. CDR3 length equals 15 residues. After removal of 5 bases from V and 4 bases from J, the junction contained 8 bases not matched to a gene.

Concerning this clone: Other DNA sequences in the same sample also yield this CDR3. J is TRBJ1-3 and V is TRBV29-1; D may be TRBD1 (6 bases). V was clipped by 3 bases and J by 4 bases, with 13 bases between them. This CDR3 has 14 amino acids. Germline CDR1 is SQVTM and CDR2 is ANQGSEA. CDR3 in amino acids: CSVEVAGDGNTIYF. CDR3 nucleotides: TGCAGCGTTGAGGTAGCAGGGGACGGAAACACCATATATTTT.

The genes are TRBV30 and TRBJ1-1; TRBD1 aligns across 7 bases. After removal of 5 bases from V and 1 base from J, the junction contained 4 bases not matched to a gene. The germline CDR1 and CDR2 sequences are GTSNPN and SVGIG (reference sequence). This CDR3 has 13 amino acids. The CDR3, as DNA: TGTGCCTGGGGGGACAGCAAGAACACTGAAGCTTTCTTT. Encoded protein: CAWGDSKNTEAFF.

This chain joins TRBV7-9 and TRBJ2-3, with 8 positions matching TRBD2. Losses at the gene ends were 2 bases for V and 4 bases for J; bases not matched to a gene: 2. The CDR3 totals 14 residues. Germline-derived CDR1 and CDR2 are SEHNR and FQNEAQ (reference sequence). The CDR3 spells CASSLTTSADTQYF. The CDR3 DNA follows: TGTGCCAGCAGCTTAACGACTAGCGCAGATACGCAGTATTTT.

This chain joins TRBV2 and TRBJ1-2, with D tentatively TRBD1 (5 bases). This CDR3 has 15 residues. CDR1 is SNHLY and CDR2 is FYNNEI in the germline V gene. V was cut by 1 base and J by 4 bases, with 13 bases left in between. In DNA form, the CDR3 reads TGTGCCAGCAGTGAAGTTTTGGCAGGGCTCTATGGCTACACCTTC. This codes for CASSEVLAGLYGYTF.

The gene calls are TRBV6-5 and TRBJ1-3; 10 nucleotides agree with TRBD1. Unmatched junction bases numbered 0, after V lost 2 bases and J lost 2 bases. From germline, CDR1 is MNHEY and CDR2 SVGAGI. The CDR3 contains 15 residues. DNA for the CDR3: TGTGCCAGCAGTTACGGGACAGGGGCTGGAAACACCATATATTTT. This translates into CASSYGTGAGNTIYF.

V and J are TRBV5-5 and TRBJ1-5, with D possibly TRBD1 on 6 matching bases. Trimming shortened V by 4 bases and J by 0 bases, and 20 bases separated the two germline ends. The V gene's germline CDR1 is SGHKS and CDR2 YYEKEE (reference sequence). This CDR3 region has 18 residues. CDR3 region: CASSHKGGDPYSNQPQHF. In DNA form, the CDR3 reads TGTGCCAGCAGCCACAAAGGGGGGGACCCCTATAGCAATCAGCCCCAGCATTTT. The full variable domain, completed using reference TRBV5-5 and TRBJ1-5, is DAGVTQSPTHLIKTRGQQVTLRCSPISGHKSVSWYQQVLGQGPQFIFQYYEKEERGRGNFPDRFSARQFPNYSSELNVNALLLGDSALYLCASSHKGGDPYSNQPQHFGDGTRLSIL.

The V call is TRBV27, the J call TRBJ2-5, with TRBD2 as a possible D gene (5 bases). CDR3 length equals 14 residues. Germline CDR1 is MNHEY and CDR2 is SMNVEV (reference sequence). V was pared by 5 bases and J by 4 bases, with 14 bases between. The CDR3 spells CASSREGRRETQYF. The CDR3, as DNA: TGTGCCAGCAGTCGCGAGGGTAGACGAGAGACCCAGTACTTC.

This clone was detected only a few times. The chain carries TRBV7-2 and TRBJ1-5; D may be TRBD1 (6 bases). The CDR3 covers 13 residues. V lost 4 bases and J 8 bases, leaving 12 bases between the germline ends. Germline assignment: CDR1 SGHTA and CDR2 FQGNSA. CDR3 residues: CASSWDNVEPQHF. CDR3 coding DNA: TGTGCCAGCAGCTGGGACAATGTGGAGCCCCAGCATTTT.

This rearrangement joins TRBV7-2 to TRBJ2-1, with 7 bases fitting TRBD1. V shed 4 bases, J shed 5 bases, and the junction held 2 bases outside the gene matches. The CDR3 spans 13 residues. Germline V gene data show CDR1 as SGHTA and CDR2 as FQGNSA. CDR3 nucleotide sequence: TGTGCCAGCAGCTCGACAGGGAACAATGAGCAGTTCTTC. It codes for CASSSTGNNEQFF.

By sample fraction, this clone is medium-sized. This sample also contains other DNA sequences that code for the same CDR3. The chain joins TRBV29-1 to TRBJ2-5; 8 bases map to TRBD1. Trimming removed 4 bases from V and 5 bases from J; junction bases left unmatched: 3. The CDR3 contains 12 residues. In germline, CDR1 is SQVTM, CDR2 ANQGSEA. As DNA, the CDR3 is TGCAGCGTTGGGACAGGGTGGGAGACCCAGTACTTC. Its protein is CSVGTGWETQYF.

The chain links TRBV7-2 to TRBJ2-5; possible D gene TRBD1, 5 bases. The CDR3 sequence is 13 residues long. Germline V gene data show CDR1 as SGHTA and CDR2 as FQGNSA. Deletions cut 4 bases from V and 5 bases from J, with 11 bases between. The CDR3 bases are TGTGCCAGCAGCTCCGGGTGGGGCGAGACCCAGTACTTC. Protein sequence: CASSSGWGETQYF.

The genes are TRBV5-5 and TRBJ2-6, with 7 nucleotides matching TRBD1. The CDR3 length is 16 residues. CDR1 is SGHKS, CDR2 YYEKEE, per germline (reference sequence). With 1 base clipped from V and 0 bases from J, the junction kept 1 base outside the gene matches. CDR3 loop: CASSLRGHSGANVLTF. The CDR3 bases are TGTGCCAGCAGCTTGAGGGGGCACTCTGGGGCCAACGTCCTGACTTTC.

This chain uses TRBV5-6 with TRBJ1-4, with 11 bases that match TRBD1. This CDR3 spans 15 amino acids. CDR1 SGHDT and CDR2 YYEEEE come from the germline V gene. V shed 4 bases, J shed 8 bases, and the junction held 7 bases outside the gene matches. In nucleotides, the CDR3 is TGTGCCAGCAGCATAACCGGGACAGGGGGAGAAAAACTGTTTTTT. Translating it yields CASSITGTGGEKLFF.

V is TRBV19 and J is TRBJ1-2; maybe TRBD1 (6 bases). V was trimmed by 5 bases and J by 2 bases, leaving 18 bases between them. The CDR3 has 16 amino acids. Germline CDR1 and CDR2: LNHDA and SQIVND (reference sequence). DNA of the CDR3: TGTGCCAGTAGTTCCTGGACAGATACAACCAACTATGGCTACACCTTC. As protein: CASSSWTDTTNYGYTF.

This rearrangement joins TRBV6-1 to TRBJ1-6, with D possibly TRBD1 on 6 matching bases. V lost 1 base to trimming and J lost 10 bases, with 14 bases between them. Per germline, CDR1 MNHNS and CDR2 SASEGT. The CDR3 loop spans 15 amino acids. As DNA, the CDR3 is TGTGCCAGCAGTGAAGTCGGGCAGGGGCTCTCACCCCTCCACTTT. Protein: CASSEVGQGLSPLHF.

This chain connects TRBV5-6 to TRBJ1-2; D may be TRBD1 (5 bases). The CDR3 has 14 amino acids. The germline CDR1 and CDR2 sequences are SGHDT and YYEEEE. Deletions cut 3 bases from V and 7 bases from J, with 16 bases between. The CDR3 spells CASSSPRASFGYTF. The CDR3 nucleotides are TGTGCCAGCAGCTCTCCCAGGGCAAGCTTTGGCTACACCTTC.

This chain joins TRBV6-1 and TRBJ2-7, with D maybe TRBD2 (6 bases). V lost 7 bases and J lost 3, with 19 bases in between. Germline V CDR1 and CDR2: MNHNS, SASEGT. The CDR3 consists of 15 residues. The DNA of the CDR3 is TGTGCCAGCAAAACGGCTGATTCCGGGAGCTACGAGCAGTACTTC. It encodes CASKTADSGSYEQYF.

The CDR3 nucleotides read TGTGCCAGCAAATTTGGACAGGCTACAGATACGCAGTATTTT. Its translation: CASKFGQATDTQYF. The rearrangement uses TRBV6-6 and TRBJ2-3; 7 nucleotides match TRBD1. V lost 7 bases to trimming and J lost 3 bases; unmatched junction nucleotides: 7. The CDR3 totals 14 residues. The germline V gene has CDR1 MNHNY and CDR2 SVGAGI (reference sequence).

This chain joins TRBV30 and TRBJ2-1; TRBD2 agrees at 9 bases. This CDR3 comprises 13 residues. Germline V gene data show CDR1 as GTSNPN and CDR2 as SVGIG (reference sequence). Unmatched junction bases numbered 8, after V lost 7 bases and J lost 7 bases. In DNA form, the CDR3 reads TGTGCCTATCTCGGCGGGAGGGTGAATGAGCAGTTCTTC. It codes for CAYLGGRVNEQFF.